This record covers a single TCR beta chain. Its antigen remains unknown. Per the germline V gene, CDR1 is MNHEY and CDR2 is SMNVEV (reference sequence). After removal of 3 bases from V and 7 bases from J, the junction contained 4 bases not matched to a gene. The CDR3 loop spans 14 amino acids. The data are from a study of T cell repertoires in cytomegalovirus infection. About the study: Recently described HLA-C-restricted plus well-studied HLA-B-restricted CMV epitopes were used. Evidence of both CMV infection and a matching HLA type came from public TCR beta signatures. Study-wide points: CMV-specific TCR beta clonotypes restricted by HLA-C were the ones dominating the ex vivo response. Totalled public TCR beta family frequency picked out people who carried CMV plus the relevant HLA.

TCRdb re-derived calls from the reads in MiXCR, one entry per CDR3 protein. The sample lists about a million distinct CDR3 sequences; about 33% were seen once. This TCR derives from a human donor in good health (CMV status not recorded). Some clones in this sample may be carry-over from other donors' samples. This rearrangement joins TRBV27 to TRBJ1-4, with TRBD1 matching over 8 bases. The input for sequencing was cultured CD8+ T cells from PBMCs, taken from culture after CMV antigen stimulation. The CDR3 DNA is TGTGCCAGCAGTTTCAGGGGGCGAGGTGAAAAACTGTTTTTT. Encoded protein: CASSFRGRGEKLFF.